Sequencing of this T cell receptor beta chain was carried out in a study of control samples from healthy donors and cancer patients. Produced via immunoSEQ multiplex PCR; TCRdb's table is partial and in-frame only. The sample records some 120,000 clones, more than 85% being singletons. Trimming took 2 bases from V and 2 from J; bases not matched to a gene: 6. The CDR3 is 15 residues long. Germline lookup yields CDR1 KGHSH and CDR2 LQKENI. The receptor comes from a man aged 18-30 years in good health. The chain has TRBV18 and TRBJ2-7, with TRBD2 matching 7 bases. The sample was blood. CDR3 bases: TGTGCCAGCTCACCAGGGACGGGAGGCCCCTACGAGCAGTACTTC. It codes for CASSPGTGGPYEQYF.